This passage covers 21 T cell receptor beta chains from one sample sequenced in a study of cytomegalovirus exposure and HLA in healthy donors. The PCR ran on 60 Vbeta and 13 Jbeta primers. TCRdb keeps only in-frame clones here, not all; method: immunoSEQ multiplex PCR. Seen here are 100,000 to 150,000 clones, roughly 80% observed once, and the top ten hold 7.3%. The source material was PBMCs. All receptors derive from a male donor in good health and CMV-seronegative.

This chain uses TRBV7-9 with TRBJ2-1; 8 bases line up with TRBD1. V trimming: 5 bases; J trimming: 6 bases; junction bases outside the gene matches: 15. The CDR3 length is 17 residues. CDR1 and CDR2 (germline): SEHNR, FQNEAQ (reference sequence). The CDR3 DNA sequence: TGTGCCAGCAGCCAAGGGACAGGTCCTGACAAACGCAATGAGCAGTTCTTC. It is translated as CASSQGTGPDKRNEQFF.

About this clone: One end of the junction does not line up with germline, which may come from a read error. The rearrangement links TRBV6-6 to TRBJ2-1, with 10 bases matching TRBD2. The CDR3 extends over 16 amino acids. Germline V gene lookup returns CDR1 MNHNY and CDR2 SVGAGI (reference sequence). The CDR3 loop reads CASSSSRSGRRNELFF. The CDR3 nucleotides read TGTGCCAGCAGTTCCTCCCGTAGCGGGAGGCGGAATGAGCTGTTCTTC.

J is TRBJ1-1 and V is TRBV6-5; the D gene is possibly TRBD1 (5 bases). V was clipped by 6 bases and J by 4 bases, with 12 bases between them. This CDR3 has 13 amino acids. The germline gives CDR1 MNHEY, CDR2 SVGAGI. CDR3: CASRGERATEAFF. The DNA for the CDR3 is TGTGCCAGCAGAGGGGAGCGGGCCACTGAAGCTTTCTTT.

This chain uses TRBV15 with TRBJ1-1; weak D call: TRBD1 (6 bases). This CDR3 contains 14 residues. Trimming shortened V by 1 base and J by 3 bases, and 9 bases separated the two germline ends. Looked up from germline, CDR1 is LNHNV and CDR2 is YYDKDF (reference sequence). The DNA of the CDR3 is TGTGCCACCAGCAGAGGACAGGAACACACTGAAGCTTTCTTT. Protein product: CATSRGQEHTEAFF.

This clone has only one observation. The CDR3 DNA reads TGTGCCAGCAGCTTTGGAGAGAGGAACACTGAAGCTTTCTTT. It translates to CASSFGERNTEAFF. J is TRBJ1-1 and V is TRBV7-8; D is uncertain. V was shortened by 3 bases and J by 1 base, with 9 bases between the two germline ends. There are 14 residues in the CDR3. CDR1 and CDR2 from the germline V gene are SGHVS and FQNEAQ.

The rearrangement joins TRBV6-1 to TRBJ1-2; D not certain. CDR1 and CDR2 from the germline V gene are MNHNS and SASEGT. The CDR3 runs to 14 residues. The V and J ends lost 1 base and 4 bases respectively, with 10 bases between them. CDR3 sequence reads: CASSEEPRSYGYTF. The DNA for the CDR3 is TGTGCCAGCAGTGAAGAACCACGTAGCTATGGCTACACCTTC.

The chain links TRBV7-2 to TRBJ2-7; D is perhaps TRBD1 (6 bases). The length of the CDR3 is 14 residues. Trimming cost V 1 base and J 2 bases, with 9 bases left between them. Germline lookup yields CDR1 SGHTA and CDR2 FQGNSA. CDR3 nucleotides: TGTGCCAGCAGCTTAGGGGACATCGCCTACGAGCAGTACTTC. Protein sequence: CASSLGDIAYEQYF.

This clone was detected once. This chain links TRBV11-2 with TRBJ2-5, with 13 bases identical to TRBD2. V was pared by 3 bases and J by 3 bases, with 7 bases of the junction left unmatched. This CDR3 has 17 residues. Germline V gene sequence: CDR1 SGHAT, CDR2 FQNNGV. The CDR3 bases are TGTGCCAGCAGCTTCACACTCGGGACTAGCGGGAAAGAGACCCAGTACTTC. This translates into CASSFTLGTSGKETQYF.

The V gene is TRBV6-4, the J gene TRBJ1-4; D gene ambiguous. Trimming left V 4 bases short and J 6 bases short, with 12 bases between. The germline gives CDR1 MRHNA, CDR2 SNTAGT. This CDR3 has 14 residues. CDR3 coding DNA: TGTGCCAGCAGTGTGAGGGAGGGCGATGAAAAACTGTTTTTT. Residues: CASSVREGDEKLFF.

There are a few counts of this clone. The chain uses TRBV11-3 and TRBJ2-2, with TRBD2 identical over 13 bases. The CDR3 extends over 16 amino acids. The V gene end was trimmed by 4 bases and the J gene end by 8 bases; junction bases not matched to a gene: 7. The V gene's germline CDR1 is SGHNT and CDR2 YENEEA. CDR3 nucleotide sequence: TGTGCCAGCAGCTCGGGACTAGCGGGGATGGCTGGGGAGCTGTTTTTT. Translating it yields CASSSGLAGMAGELFF.

This chain joins TRBV6-1 and TRBJ2-7; 12 bases line up with TRBD1. From germline, CDR1 is MNHNS and CDR2 SASEGT. The CDR3 spans 14 residues. After removal of 6 bases from V and 7 bases from J, the junction contained 7 bases not matched to a gene. In DNA form, the CDR3 reads TGTGCCAGCAGGACCGGGACAGGGGGCGGGGAGCAGTACTTC. Translating gives CASRTGTGGGEQYF.

The chain employs TRBV18 and TRBJ1-4; possibly TRBD1 for D (5 bases). The CDR3 covers 14 residues. Germline V CDR1 and CDR2: KGHSH, LQKENI. Trimming stripped 2 bases from V and 5 bases from J, with 9 bases between. The CDR3 bases are TGTGCCAGCTCACCAGGGGCAGCAAATGAAAAACTGTTTTTT. Protein sequence: CASSPGAANEKLFF.

In its sample, this clone was seen once. The J gene is TRBJ2-5, the V gene TRBV4-1; no definite D call. The germline gives CDR1 MGHRA, CDR2 YSYEKL. This CDR3 comprises 16 residues. V shed 0 bases and J shed 3 bases, with 14 bases lying between them. The CDR3 region is CASSQESVWQEETQYF. The CDR3 DNA is TGCGCCAGCAGCCAAGAATCGGTCTGGCAGGAAGAGACCCAGTACTTC.

This chain uses TRBV7-8 with TRBJ2-7; 8 bases map to TRBD1. The CDR3 is 15 residues long. Losses at the gene ends were 3 bases for V and 3 bases for J; bases not matched to a gene: 7. Germline CDR1 and CDR2: SGHVS and FQNEAQ. The CDR3 loop is CASSFLLGQGYEQYF. As DNA, the CDR3 is TGTGCCAGCAGCTTCCTACTCGGACAGGGCTACGAGCAGTACTTC.

This clone was counted only a few times. The chain couples TRBV11-2 to TRBJ1-6; weak D call: TRBD1 (6 bases). CDR1 SGHAT and CDR2 FQNNGV come from the germline V gene. The CDR3 covers 15 residues. With 5 bases removed from V and 7 bases from J, the gap between germline ends came to 15 bases. The CDR3 reads CASSPQGTSNSPLHF. In DNA, the CDR3 is TGTGCCAGCAGCCCCCAAGGGACATCAAATTCACCCCTCCACTTT.

This chain uses TRBV7-8 with TRBJ1-5, with 7 bases that match TRBD1. V was pared by 5 bases and J by 3 bases, with 4 bases of the junction left unmatched. CDR3 length: 14 amino acids. Germline CDR1 is SGHVS and CDR2 is FQNEAQ. The CDR3 region has the DNA TGTGCCAGCAGCGAGACAGGGACCAATCAGCCCCAGCATTTT. Translated: CASSETGTNQPQHF.

This chain uses TRBV4-3 with TRBJ1-5, with 9 bases fitting TRBD1. The ends lost 0 bases at V and 2 bases at J; junction bases unmatched: 2. This CDR3 is 16 amino acids long. Germline CDR1 is LGHNA and CDR2 is YSLEER. The CDR3 DNA is TGCGCCAGCAGCCAAGAGTGGACAGGGGGCAATCAGCCCCAGCATTTT. Its protein product is CASSQEWTGGNQPQHF.

The rearrangement uses TRBV7-9 and TRBJ1-1; D possibly corresponds to TRBD1 (5 bases). Germline lookup yields CDR1 SEHNR and CDR2 FQNEAQ (reference sequence). The CDR3 consists of 16 residues. V was clipped by 7 bases and J by 5 bases, with 23 bases between them. The CDR3 spells CASTPGGDRGYTEAFF. For the CDR3, the DNA is TGTGCCAGCACCCCGGGCGGGGACCGGGGTTATACTGAAGCTTTCTTT.

The chain has TRBV28 and TRBJ1-2; the D is unclear. V gave up 3 bases and J gave up 6 bases, with 11 bases separating them. In germline, CDR1 is MDHEN, CDR2 SYDVKM. This CDR3 is 13 amino acids long. The CDR3 protein is CASSFETVNGYTF. DNA for the CDR3: TGTGCCAGCAGTTTCGAAACAGTGAATGGCTACACCTTC.

The rearrangement joins TRBV5-1 to TRBJ2-5; 10 bases fit TRBD2. The CDR3 covers 15 residues. Germline V lookup: CDR1 SGHRS, CDR2 YFSETQ. V lost 0 bases to trimming and J lost 8 bases; unmatched junction nucleotides: 7. The CDR3 DNA reads as TGCGCCAGCAGCTTGGTTAGCGGGGGGCCCCAAACCCAGTACTTC. Translating it yields CASSLVSGGPQTQYF.

CDR3 nucleotide sequence: TGTGCCACCAGCCCAACGAGTGAACACGAGCAGTACTTC. Translating it yields CATSPTSEHEQYF. This sequence joins TRBV15 and TRBJ2-7; no reliable D call. Germline lookup yields CDR1 LNHNV and CDR2 YYDKDF (reference sequence). This CDR3 spans 13 amino acids. V gave up 5 bases and J gave up 5 bases, with 13 bases separating them. Filled out from reference TRBV15 and TRBJ2-7, the complete variable domain reads DAMVIQNPRYQVTQFGKPVTLSCSQTLNHNVMYWYQQKSSQAPKLLFHYYDKDFNNEADTPDNFQSRRPNTSFCFLDIRSPGLGDTAMYLCATSPTSEHEQYFGPGTRLTVT.